The rows below give T cell receptor beta chains drawn from one sample of a study of Graves' ophthalmopathy and Graves' hyperthyroidism. TCRdb recomputed calls from the multiplex PCR reads with MiXCR, one row per CDR3 protein. Found here are about 400,000 distinct CDR3 sequences, 15% to 20% of them singletons; the top ten hold 1.6%. The sample was peripheral blood. Receptors were obtained from a woman under 30 with Graves' ophthalmopathy. Each CDR3 is given without its conserved first and last residue.

v_gene,CDR3aa
TRBV12-3/TRBV12-4,ASRGHGELF
TRBV7-6,ASSLEASGDYEQY
TRBV30,AWSASFYEQY
TRBV7-8,ASSLARFGYT
TRBV18,ASSPGTGRHEQY
TRBV27,ASSLRGGLLEQY
TRBV9,ASNLEGSSNQPQH
TRBV28,ASSTLRGANTGELF
TRBV27,ASSPLGRGLNTEAF
TRBV28,ASTAGGLRTEAF
TRBV11-2,VSSSGGSSYNEQF
TRBV6-5,ASSTLAGGPYEQY
TRBV6-2/TRBV6-3,ASSYDREGNEQY
TRBV10-3,AISESLLRDRTVRGNQPQH
TRBV18,ASSPGLADEQY
TRBV5-1,ASSSPGTTNTGELF
TRBV28,ASLLRTGSNQPQH
TRBV6-2/TRBV6-3,ASNPQGAMNTEAF
TRBV7-9,ANSATGARIYEQY
TRBV2,ASKPAGSTEAF
TRBV12-5,ASGRRGQGTPEQY
TRBV6-5,ASSSSGLGGRKNIQY
TRBV28,ASSLDLESRVAF
TRBV6-2/TRBV6-3,ASSQGQRFNQPQH
TRBV4-2,ASSQGAGDSYNSPLH
TRBV15,ATSRDSNTGTGGQPQH
TRBV10-3,AISGLQGNTEAF
TRBV6-5,ASSYSQGYGYT
TRBV6-2/TRBV6-3,AAAGGSFYEQY
TRBV7-2,ASSLEGRGYNEQF
TRBV12-3/TRBV12-4,ASTRRGGGGETQY
TRBV6-2/TRBV6-3,ASSYSTSGVNEQY
TRBV7-9,ASSLSGAGELF
TRBV28,ASSSSDPHFSYEQY
TRBV7-2,ASSLDHQGELF
TRBV20-1,SALVSAKNIQY
TRBV7-2,ASSLAGVVPGELF
TRBV7-3,ASSPLASGELF
TRBV19,ASRAQGASNQPQH
TRBV27,ASRPASGGGGELF
TRBV28,ATGGNTEAF
TRBV20-1,SARLGSSGNTIY
TRBV30,AWSVQTGSYNSPLH
TRBV6-5,ASSSPWPQH
TRBV12-3/TRBV12-4,ASSPPTNSPLH
TRBV28,ASSWTGGASEQY
TRBV6-2/TRBV6-3,ASRPPRFGASYEQY
TRBV18,ASSPTGEEETQY
TRBV27,ASSLWATGGGQPQH
TRBV6-1,ASRRTVHTGELF